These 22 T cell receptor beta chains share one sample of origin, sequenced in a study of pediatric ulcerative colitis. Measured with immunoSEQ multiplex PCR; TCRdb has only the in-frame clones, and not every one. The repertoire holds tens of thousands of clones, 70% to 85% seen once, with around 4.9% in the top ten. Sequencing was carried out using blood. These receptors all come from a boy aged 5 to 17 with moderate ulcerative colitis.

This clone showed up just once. The CDR3 DNA reads TGTGCCAGCAGCTTACGGACAGGGGTGCCCTCTGGAAACACCATATATTTT. Translating it yields CASSLRTGVPSGNTIYF. This chain links TRBV7-9 with TRBJ1-3, with TRBD1 matching over 9 bases. The CDR3 consists of 17 residues. CDR1 and CDR2 from the germline V gene are SEHNR and FQNEAQ (reference sequence). The V gene end was trimmed by 2 bases and the J gene end by 0 bases; junction bases not matched to a gene: 5.

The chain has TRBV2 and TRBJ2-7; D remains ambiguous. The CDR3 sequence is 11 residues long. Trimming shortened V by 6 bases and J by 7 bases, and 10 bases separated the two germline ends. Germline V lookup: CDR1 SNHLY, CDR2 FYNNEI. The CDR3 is CASSLEWEQYF. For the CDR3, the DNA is TGTGCCAGCAGCCTCGAGTGGGAGCAGTACTTC.

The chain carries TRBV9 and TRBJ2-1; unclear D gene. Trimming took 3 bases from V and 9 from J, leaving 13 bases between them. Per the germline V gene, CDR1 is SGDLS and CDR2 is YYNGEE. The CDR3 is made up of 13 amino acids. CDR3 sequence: CASSELSFREQFF. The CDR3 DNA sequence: TGTGCCAGCAGCGAGCTAAGTTTCCGTGAGCAGTTCTTC. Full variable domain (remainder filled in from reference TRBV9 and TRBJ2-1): DSGVTQTPKHLITATGQRVTLRCSPRSGDLSVYWYQQSLDQGLQFLIQYYNGEERAKGNILERFSAQQFPDLHSELNLSSLELGDSALYFCASSELSFREQFFGPGTRLTVL.

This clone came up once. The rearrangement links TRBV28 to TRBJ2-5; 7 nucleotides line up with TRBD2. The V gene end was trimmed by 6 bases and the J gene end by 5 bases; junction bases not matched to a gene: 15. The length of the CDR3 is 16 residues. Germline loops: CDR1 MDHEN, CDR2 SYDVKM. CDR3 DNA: TGTGCCAGCAGCGCGGGCGGGAGAAGCTTTGGGGAGACCCAGTACTTC. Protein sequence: CASSAGGRSFGETQYF. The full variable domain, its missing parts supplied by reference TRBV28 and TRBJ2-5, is DVKVTQSSRYLVKRTGEKVFLECVQDMDHENMFWYRQDPGLGLRLIYFSYDVKMKEKGDIPEGYSVSREKKERFSLILESASTNQTSMYLCASSAGGRSFGETQYFGPGTRLLVL.

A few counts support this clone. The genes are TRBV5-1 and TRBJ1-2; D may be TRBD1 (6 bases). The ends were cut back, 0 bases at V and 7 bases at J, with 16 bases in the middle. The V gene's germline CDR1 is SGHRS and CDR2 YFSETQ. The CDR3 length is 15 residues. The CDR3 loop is CASSLVPGVDAGYTF. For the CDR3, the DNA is TGCGCCAGCAGCTTGGTACCAGGGGTGGACGCTGGCTACACCTTC.

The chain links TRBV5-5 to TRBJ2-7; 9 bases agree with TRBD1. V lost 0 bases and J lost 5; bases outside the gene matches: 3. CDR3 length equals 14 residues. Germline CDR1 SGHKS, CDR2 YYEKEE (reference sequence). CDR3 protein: CASSLVGTGNEQYF. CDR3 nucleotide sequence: TGTGCCAGCAGCTTGGTCGGGACAGGGAACGAGCAGTACTTC.

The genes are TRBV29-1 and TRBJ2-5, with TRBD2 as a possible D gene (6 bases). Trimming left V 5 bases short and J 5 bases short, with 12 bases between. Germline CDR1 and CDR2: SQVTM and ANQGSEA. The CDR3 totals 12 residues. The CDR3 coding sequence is TGCAGCGTTAGGCGGGGATCGGAGACCCAGTACTTC. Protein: CSVRRGSETQYF.

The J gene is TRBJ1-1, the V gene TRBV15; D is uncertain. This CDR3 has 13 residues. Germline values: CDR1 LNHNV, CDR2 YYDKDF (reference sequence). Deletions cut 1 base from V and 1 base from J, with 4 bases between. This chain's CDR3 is CATSRAGNTEAFF. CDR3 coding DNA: TGTGCCACCAGCAGAGCGGGGAACACTGAAGCTTTCTTT.

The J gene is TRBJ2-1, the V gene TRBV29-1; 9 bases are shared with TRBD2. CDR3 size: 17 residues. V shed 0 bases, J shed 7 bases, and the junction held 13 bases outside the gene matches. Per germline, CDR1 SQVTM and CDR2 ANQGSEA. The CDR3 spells CSVEDVIQRGAGNEQFF. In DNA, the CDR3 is TGCAGCGTTGAAGATGTAATCCAGCGGGGGGCGGGGAATGAGCAGTTCTTC.

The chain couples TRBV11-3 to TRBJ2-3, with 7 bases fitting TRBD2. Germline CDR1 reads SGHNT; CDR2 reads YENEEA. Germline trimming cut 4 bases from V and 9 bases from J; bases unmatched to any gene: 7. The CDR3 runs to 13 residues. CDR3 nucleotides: TGTGCCAGCAGCTGGCGGACTAGAGGAACGCAGTATTTT. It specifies CASSWRTRGTQYF.

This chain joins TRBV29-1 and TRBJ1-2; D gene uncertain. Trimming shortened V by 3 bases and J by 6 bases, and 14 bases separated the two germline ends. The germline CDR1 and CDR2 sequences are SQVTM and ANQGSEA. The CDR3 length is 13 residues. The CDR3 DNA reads TGCAGCGTTGATCAGACGGGGATAAATGGCTACACCTTC. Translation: CSVDQTGINGYTF.

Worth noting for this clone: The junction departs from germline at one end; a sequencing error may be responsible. This CDR3 reads CAGSTGRQPQHF. The CDR3 coding sequence is TGTGCCGGCAGCACTGGAAGACAGCCCCAGCATTTT. The chain joins TRBV5-8 to TRBJ1-5, with D unclear. The germline V gene encodes CDR1 SGHTS and CDR2 YDEGEE. CDR3 size: 12 residues.

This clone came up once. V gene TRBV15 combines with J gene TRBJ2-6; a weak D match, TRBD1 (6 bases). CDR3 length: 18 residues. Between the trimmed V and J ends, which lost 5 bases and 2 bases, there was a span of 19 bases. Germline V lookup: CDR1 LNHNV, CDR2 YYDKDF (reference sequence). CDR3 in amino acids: CATSGTGIGATGANVLTF. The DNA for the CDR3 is TGTGCCACCAGCGGCACAGGGATAGGAGCTACTGGGGCCAACGTCCTGACTTTC.

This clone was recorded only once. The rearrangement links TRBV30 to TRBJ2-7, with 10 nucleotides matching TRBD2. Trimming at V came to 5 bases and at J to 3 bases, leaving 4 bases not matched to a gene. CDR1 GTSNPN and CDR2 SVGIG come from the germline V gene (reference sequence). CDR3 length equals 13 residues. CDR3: CAWGLAENYEQYF. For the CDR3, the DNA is TGTGCCTGGGGACTAGCGGAGAACTACGAGCAGTACTTC.

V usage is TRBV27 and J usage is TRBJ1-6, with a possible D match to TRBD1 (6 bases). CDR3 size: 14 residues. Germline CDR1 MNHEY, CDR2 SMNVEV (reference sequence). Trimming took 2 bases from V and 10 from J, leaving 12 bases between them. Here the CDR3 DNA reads TGTGCCAGCAGTTTAAACACAGGGAACTCACCCCTCCACTTT. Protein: CASSLNTGNSPLHF.

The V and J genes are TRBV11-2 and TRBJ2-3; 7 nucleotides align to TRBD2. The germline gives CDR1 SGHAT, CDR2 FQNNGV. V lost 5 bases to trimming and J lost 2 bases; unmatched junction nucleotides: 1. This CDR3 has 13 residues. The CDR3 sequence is CASSRDYTDTQYF. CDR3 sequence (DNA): TGTGCCAGCAGCAGGGACTACACAGATACGCAGTATTTT.

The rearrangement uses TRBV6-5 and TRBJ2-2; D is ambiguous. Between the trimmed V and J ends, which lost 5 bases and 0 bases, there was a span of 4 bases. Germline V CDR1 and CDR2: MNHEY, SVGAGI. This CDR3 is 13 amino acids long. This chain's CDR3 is CASSGANTGELFF. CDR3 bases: TGTGCCAGCAGTGGGGCGAACACCGGGGAGCTGTTTTTT.

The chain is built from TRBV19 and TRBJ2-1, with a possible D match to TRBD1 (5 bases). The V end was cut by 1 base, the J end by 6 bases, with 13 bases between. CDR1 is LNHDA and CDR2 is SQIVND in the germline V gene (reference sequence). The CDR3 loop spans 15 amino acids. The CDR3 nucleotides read TGTGCCAGTAGTATAGGACTGGGGCCCTTCAATGAGCAGTTCTTC. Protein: CASSIGLGPFNEQFF.

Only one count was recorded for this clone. CDR3 bases: TGTGCCAGCAGCTTGGCCGGTGGGGCCCTCGGCGGCTACACCTTC. Protein: CASSLAGGALGGYTF. V and J are TRBV5-4 and TRBJ1-2; D is possibly TRBD1 (5 bases). This CDR3 has 15 residues. V was shortened by 0 bases and J by 8 bases, with 17 bases between the two germline ends. Germline lookup yields CDR1 SGHNT and CDR2 YYREEE (reference sequence).

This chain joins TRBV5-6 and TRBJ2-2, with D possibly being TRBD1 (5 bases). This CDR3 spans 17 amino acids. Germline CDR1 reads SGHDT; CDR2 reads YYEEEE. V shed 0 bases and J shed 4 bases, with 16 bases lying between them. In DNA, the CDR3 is TGTGCCAGCAGCTTGGTAGCAGGGAAAGACCTCACCGGGGAGCTGTTTTTT. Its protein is CASSLVAGKDLTGELFF.

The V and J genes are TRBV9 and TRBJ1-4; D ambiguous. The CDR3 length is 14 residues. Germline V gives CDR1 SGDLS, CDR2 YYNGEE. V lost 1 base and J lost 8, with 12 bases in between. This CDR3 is CASSVSVVGEKLFF. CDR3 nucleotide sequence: TGTGCCAGCAGCGTATCCGTTGTTGGGGAAAAACTGTTTTTT.

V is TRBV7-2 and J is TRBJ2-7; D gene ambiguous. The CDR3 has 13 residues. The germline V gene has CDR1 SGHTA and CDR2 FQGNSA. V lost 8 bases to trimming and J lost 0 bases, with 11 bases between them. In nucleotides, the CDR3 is TGTGCCAGCGCCTCCGTAAGCTCCTACGAGCAGTACTTC. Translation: CASASVSSYEQYF.